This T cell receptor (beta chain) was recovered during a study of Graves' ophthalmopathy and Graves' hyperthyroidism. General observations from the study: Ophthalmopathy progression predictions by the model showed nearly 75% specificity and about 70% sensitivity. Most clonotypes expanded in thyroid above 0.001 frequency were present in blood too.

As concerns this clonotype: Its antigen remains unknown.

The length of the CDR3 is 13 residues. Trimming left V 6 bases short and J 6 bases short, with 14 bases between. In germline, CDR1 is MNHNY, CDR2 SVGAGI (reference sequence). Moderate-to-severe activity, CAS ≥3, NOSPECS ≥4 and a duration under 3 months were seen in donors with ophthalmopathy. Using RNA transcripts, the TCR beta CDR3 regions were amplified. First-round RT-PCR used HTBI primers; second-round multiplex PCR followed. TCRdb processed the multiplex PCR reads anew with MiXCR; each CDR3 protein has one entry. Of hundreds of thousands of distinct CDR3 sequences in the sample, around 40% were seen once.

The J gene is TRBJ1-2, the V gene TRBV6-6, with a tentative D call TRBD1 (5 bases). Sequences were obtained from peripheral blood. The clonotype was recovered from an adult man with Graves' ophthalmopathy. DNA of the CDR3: TGTGCCAGCAGAGACCTGGGGGGAAATGGCTACACCTTC. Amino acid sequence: CASRDLGGNGYTF.